This TCR beta chain is drawn from a study of T cells after yellow fever vaccination. Trimming left V 2 bases short and J 4 bases short, with 17 bases between. This CDR3 comprises 17 residues. Per the germline V gene, CDR1 is MNHEY and CDR2 is SVGEGT. The TCR cDNA carried a universal primer site and UMIs from 5'RACE template switching. TCRdb analysed the 5' RACE reads with MiXCR anew, one entry per CDR3 protein. The sample has some 220,000 distinct CDR3 sequences; more than 3% are singletons. The sample holds a few counts of this clonotype. The chain carries TRBV6-2 or TRBV6-3 and TRBJ2-2; a weak D match, TRBD2 (6 bases). This receptor was taken from a man aged 18 to 35 who received the YFV17D yellow fever vaccine. The source was CD4+ T cells sorted from PBMCs, collected 10 days after the yellow fever booster vaccination. CDR3: CASSYVPQGGSTGELFF. In DNA, the CDR3 is TGTGCCAGCAGTTACGTTCCGCAGGGAGGAAGCACCGGGGAGCTGTTTTTT.